The next 8 T cell receptor beta chains were all read from a single sample in a study of cytomegalovirus exposure and HLA in healthy donors. The PCR made use of 60 Vbeta and 13 Jbeta primers. TCRdb keeps only in-frame clones here, not all; method: immunoSEQ multiplex PCR. The sample has about 150,000 clones, 60% to 80% seen once. The sample consisted of PBMCs. The receptors shown here come from a woman younger than 45 in good health and CMV-seronegative.

This chain connects TRBV6-6 to TRBJ1-6; 11 bases are a match to TRBD1. CDR1 is MNHNY, CDR2 SVGAGI, per germline (reference sequence). V lost 2 bases to trimming and J lost 8 bases; unmatched junction nucleotides: 5. This CDR3 is 16 amino acids long. The CDR3 DNA follows: TGTGCCAGCAGTTACGGCGGGACAGGGGGAGATTCACCCCTCCACTTT. Protein: CASSYGGTGGDSPLHF.

The chain couples TRBV7-3 to TRBJ2-5; tentative D call: TRBD1 (5 bases). V was pared by 1 base and J by 4 bases, with 10 bases between. Germline-derived CDR1 and CDR2 are SGHTA and FQGTGA. CDR3 length: 14 residues. The CDR3 DNA reads TGTGCCAGCAGCTTAAGGGCAGGGCCAGAGACCCAGTACTTC. It codes for CASSLRAGPETQYF. The variable domain in full, completed from reference TRBV7-3 and TRBJ2-5, reads GAGVSQTPSNKVTEKGKYVELRCDPISGHTALYWYRQSLGQGPEFLIYFQGTGAADDSGLPNDRFFAVRPEGSVSTLKIQRTERGDSAVYLCASSLRAGPETQYFGPGTRLLVL.

This clone was found a few times. This sequence joins TRBV14 and TRBJ2-3; TRBD2 agrees at 7 bases. This CDR3 comprises 15 residues. The germline gives CDR1 SGHDN, CDR2 FVKESK. V dropped 4 bases and J dropped 6; count of bases not matched to a gene: 10. The CDR3 here is CASSRAVNSGDTQYF. As DNA, the CDR3 is TGTGCCAGCAGCCGGGCGGTGAATAGCGGGGATACGCAGTATTTT.

This clone was seen a handful of times. The rearrangement joins TRBV5-8 to TRBJ2-2, with D possibly matching TRBD2 (6 bases). CDR1 is SGHTS and CDR2 is YDEGEE in the germline V gene. CDR3 length: 16 residues. V was cut by 4 bases and J by 3 bases, with 16 bases left in between. CDR3 nucleotides: TGTGCCAGCAGCGTTTGGAGGGTCCAGGACACCGGGGAGCTGTTTTTT. Protein: CASSVWRVQDTGELFF.

The V call is TRBV5-1, the J call TRBJ2-1; the match to TRBD1 covers 9 bases. The V segment lost 4 bases and the J segment 6 bases; nucleotides outside the gene matches: 5. The CDR3 sequence is 14 residues long. CDR1 is SGHRS, CDR2 YFSETQ, per germline. The CDR3 loop reads CASSLEDRGNEQFF. The CDR3 region has the DNA TGCGCCAGCAGCCTTGAGGACAGGGGCAATGAGCAGTTCTTC.

This clone was seen only a few times. V is TRBV11-3 and J is TRBJ1-1; perhaps TRBD1 as D (5 bases). V was trimmed by 5 bases and J by 0 bases, leaving 10 bases between them. CDR1 and CDR2 from the germline V gene are SGHNT and YENEEA. The CDR3 has 14 amino acids. The CDR3 sequence: CASSDSSLNTEAFF. CDR3 coding DNA: TGTGCCAGCAGCGACAGTAGTTTGAACACTGAAGCTTTCTTT.

The chain links TRBV9 to TRBJ1-1; 12 nucleotides agree with TRBD1. The CDR3 spans 18 residues. Germline lookup yields CDR1 SGDLS and CDR2 YYNGEE. The V segment lost 4 bases and the J segment 2 bases; nucleotides outside the gene matches: 12. CDR3 loop: CASSHSTGDRGPNTEAFF. DNA of the CDR3: TGTGCCAGCAGCCATTCCACGGGGGACAGGGGGCCAAACACTGAAGCTTTCTTT.

This rearrangement joins TRBV30 to TRBJ2-1; 7 nucleotides agree with TRBD2. The CDR3 spans 15 residues. From germline, CDR1 is GTSNPN and CDR2 SVGIG (reference sequence). Trimming removed 3 bases from V and 4 bases from J; junction bases left unmatched: 9. CDR3 coding DNA: TGTGCCTGGAGGAACCCTAGCGGCCTATACAATGAGCAGTTCTTC. Translation: CAWRNPSGLYNEQFF.